The T cell receptor beta chain under discussion was sequenced for a study of cytomegalovirus exposure and HLA in healthy donors. The study's findings and limits: Across all donors, roughly uniform sequencing depth was an assumption of the presence/absence analyses. The authors enumerated 150 to 200 TCR beta chains as linked to cytomegalovirus. Among TCR beta chains of equal frequency, HLA-associated ones were more clonally expanded in a later analysis.

A few counts support this clone. Its target is not known. Primers included in the PCR were 60 Vbeta and 13 Jbeta primers. The assay was immunoSEQ multiplex PCR, and TCRdb's table has in-frame clones only and misses some. The table lists roughly 150,000 clones, 85% of them singletons. What was sequenced was PBMCs. The sequence was collected from a boy aged 2 to 9 in good health and CMV-seronegative.

The CDR3 nucleotides are TGTGCCAGCAGCTTACCCCCCCGACTAGCGGGACTTTACAATGAGCAGTTCTTC. Translated: CASSLPPRLAGLYNEQFF. V is TRBV7-9 and J is TRBJ2-1, with 11 bases fitting TRBD2. This CDR3 spans 18 amino acids. CDR1 is SEHNR, CDR2 FQNEAQ, per germline (reference sequence). V gave up 2 bases and J gave up 4 bases; unmatched junction bases: 10.